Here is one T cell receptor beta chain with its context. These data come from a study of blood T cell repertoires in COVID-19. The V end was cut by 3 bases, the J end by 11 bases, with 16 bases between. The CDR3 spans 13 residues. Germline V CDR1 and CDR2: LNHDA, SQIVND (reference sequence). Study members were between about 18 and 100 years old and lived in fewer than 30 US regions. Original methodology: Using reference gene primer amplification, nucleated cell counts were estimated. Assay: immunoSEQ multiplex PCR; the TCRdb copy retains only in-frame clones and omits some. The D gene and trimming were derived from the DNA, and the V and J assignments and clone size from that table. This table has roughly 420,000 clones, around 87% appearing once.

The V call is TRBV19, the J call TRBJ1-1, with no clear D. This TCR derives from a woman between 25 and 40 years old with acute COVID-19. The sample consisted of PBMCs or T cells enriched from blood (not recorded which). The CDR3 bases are TGTGCCAGTAGTATCCCTGGAGGGAGTAAGGCTTTCTTT. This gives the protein CASSIPGGSKAFF.